The sequence of this T cell receptor (beta chain) was determined in a study of blood T cell repertoires in COVID-19. In the study overall: COVID-19 samples from acute and convalescent phases originated in the United States, Italy and Spain. Sample material is recorded as cDNA or gDNA derived from T cells, B-cell-depleted T cells, or PBMCs.

TCRdb's table, derived via immunoSEQ multiplex PCR, lists solely in-frame clones and lacks some. The table records 250,000 to 300,000 clones, approximately 88% of them present only once. Individuals drawn from under 30 US areas were roughly 18 to 95 years old. Two negative PCRs, clearance, or symptom resolution were required of recovered Cohort 3 donors. Looked up from germline, CDR1 is MDHEN and CDR2 is SYDVKM. CDR3 length: 16 residues. V shed 6 bases, J shed 0 bases, and the junction held 9 bases outside the gene matches. The clonotype was recovered from a woman aged 30 to 39 who had recovered from COVID-19. The V call is TRBV28, the J call TRBJ1-1, with 8 positions matching TRBD1. Sequencing input: PBMCs or T cells enriched from blood (not recorded which). For the CDR3, the DNA is TGTGCCAGCAGGAACACCAGGGACAGGTTGAACACTGAAGCTTTCTTT. Encoded protein: CASRNTRDRLNTEAFF.